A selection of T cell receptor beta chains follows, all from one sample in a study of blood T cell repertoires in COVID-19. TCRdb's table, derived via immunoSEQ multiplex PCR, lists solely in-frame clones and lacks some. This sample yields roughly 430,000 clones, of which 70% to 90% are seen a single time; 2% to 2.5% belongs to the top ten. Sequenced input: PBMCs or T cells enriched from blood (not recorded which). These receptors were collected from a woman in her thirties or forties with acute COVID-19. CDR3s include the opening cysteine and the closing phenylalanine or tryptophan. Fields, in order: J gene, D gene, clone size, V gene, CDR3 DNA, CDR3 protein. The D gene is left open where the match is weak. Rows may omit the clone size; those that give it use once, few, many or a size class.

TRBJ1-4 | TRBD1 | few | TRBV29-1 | TGCAGCGCCTCAGGGGTGGACAGGGGGGGACCTAATGAAAAACTGTTTTTT | CSASGVDRGGPNEKLFF
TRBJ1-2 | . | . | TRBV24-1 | TGTGCCACCAGTGAAAACCCGGGACACCCACTTCTCTATGGCTACACCTTC | CATSENPGHPLLYGYTF
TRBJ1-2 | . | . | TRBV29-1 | TGCAGCGTTGCTCTTCGGGATCCGACCCTCCGTGGCTACACCTTC | CSVALRDPTLRGYTF
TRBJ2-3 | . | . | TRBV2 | TGTGCCAGCGACAGGCAGGGCGATACGCAGTATTTT | CASDRQGDTQYF
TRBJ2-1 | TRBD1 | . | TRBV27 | TGTGCCAGCAGTTTAATTGGACAGGGTACTGAGCAGTTCTTC | CASSLIGQGTEQFF
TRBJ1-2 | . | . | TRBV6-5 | TGTGCCAGCAGAAGAAGCGGGAATAACTATGGCTACACCTTC | CASRRSGNNYGYTF
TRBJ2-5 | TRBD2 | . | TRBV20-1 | TGCAGTGCTAGTAGGCTAGCGGGGGGGATCCAAGAGACCCAGTACTTC | CSASRLAGGIQETQYF
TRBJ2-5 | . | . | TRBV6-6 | TGTGCCAGCAGCCCGACTAGAAGACTGGAGACCCAGTACTTC | CASSPTRRLETQYF
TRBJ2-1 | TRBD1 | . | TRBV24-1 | TGTGCCACCAGTGAACCGGGGACAGGCGTCTTCAATGAGCAGTTCTTC | CATSEPGTGVFNEQFF
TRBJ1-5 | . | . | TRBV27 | TGTGCCAGCAGTTTAGGCGGGGGCTTGAGGCCCCAGCATTTT | CASSLGGGLRPQHF
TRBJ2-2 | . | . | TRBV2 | TGTGCCAGCACCAGGCAACCGATCACCGGGGAGCTGTTTTTT | CASTRQPITGELFF
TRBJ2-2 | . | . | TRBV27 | TGTGCCAGCAGTTCTGAGGGGAACACCGGGGAGCTGTTTTTT | CASSSEGNTGELFF
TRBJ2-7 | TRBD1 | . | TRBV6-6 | TGTGCCAGCAGTTACTCTTCGGGACAGTACGAGCAGTACTTC | CASSYSSGQYEQYF
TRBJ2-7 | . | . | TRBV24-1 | TGTGCCACCAGTGAACCCGGGTCGAGTACGATGGGGCAGTACTTC | CATSEPGSSTMGQYF
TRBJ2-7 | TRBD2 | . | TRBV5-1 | TGCGCCAGCAGCCCCGGGCGGCGGGGGGGGAGGTACGAGCAGTACTTC | CASSPGRRGGRYEQYF
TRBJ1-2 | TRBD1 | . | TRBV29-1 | TGCAGCGTTGAAGCTGGACAGGGGAATAACTATGGCTACACCTTC | CSVEAGQGNNYGYTF
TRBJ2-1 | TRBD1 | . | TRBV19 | TGTGCCACGGCCGCCTTACAGGGGGCTGATGAGCAGTTCTTC | CATAALQGADEQFF
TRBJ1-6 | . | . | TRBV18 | TGTGCCAGCTCACCAGGTAACGCAGGCCCTTCGACCCTCCACTTT | CASSPGNAGPSTLHF
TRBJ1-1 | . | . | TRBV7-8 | TGTGCCAGCAGCTCCCCTTTAAGAGGATCCATGAACACTGAAGCTTTCTTT | CASSSPLRGSMNTEAFF
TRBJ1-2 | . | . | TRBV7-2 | TGTGCCAGCAGCCCGAGCCTATTCTATGGCTACACCTTC | CASSPSLFYGYTF
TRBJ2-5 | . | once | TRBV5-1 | TGCGCCAGCAGCTTCGGACAGCAAGAGACCCAGTACTTC | CASSFGQQETQYF
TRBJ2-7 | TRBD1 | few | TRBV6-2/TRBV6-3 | TGTGCCAGCAGTTACGCTGGACAGGGGGTTTACTTC | CASSYAGQGVYF
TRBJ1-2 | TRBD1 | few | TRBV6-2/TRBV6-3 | TGTGCCAGCAGTTACTCGAAAGGACAGGGTATCGATGGCTACACCTTC | CASSYSKGQGIDGYTF
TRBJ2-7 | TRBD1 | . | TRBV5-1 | TGCGCCAGCAGCTTGGTCAGGGGGGAGCAGTACTTC | CASSLVRGEQYF
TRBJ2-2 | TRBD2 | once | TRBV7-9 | TGTGCCAGCAGCCCTCGACTAGCGGGGGCCAGGGGGGAGCTGTTTTTT | CASSPRLAGARGELFF
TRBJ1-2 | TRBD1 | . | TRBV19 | TGTGCCAGTAGTCCGGGACAGGGGTTTGGCTACACCTTC | CASSPGQGFGYTF